This TCR beta chain was sequenced during a study of T cell clonotyping in hematopoietic cell transplantation. Clones were sequenced by immunoSEQ multiplex PCR, and TCRdb holds only the in-frame ones, with some missing. The sample has 25,000 to 30,000 clones, less than 85% seen once. Germline V gene sequence: CDR1 SGHNT, CDR2 YYREEE (reference sequence). This CDR3 comprises 16 residues. Trimming pared 6 bases from V and 0 bases from J, leaving 16 bases between. This sample's time point: recipient sample about 28 days before transplant, after cytoreduction. Samples: about 28 days before transplant, then days 30, 100 and 180 after.

The chain recombines TRBV5-4 with TRBJ1-5, with D possibly being TRBD1 (5 bases). The sequence derives from a middle-aged man with acute myeloid leukemia. Some clones in this sample may be carry-over from other donors' samples. The sample in question was peripheral blood mononuclear cells, obtained before stem cell transplant. The CDR3 coding sequence is TGTGCCAGCACCCCACGACAGTCGTATAGCAATCAGCCCCAGCATTTT. The encoded protein is CASTPRQSYSNQPQHF. Combining the CDR3 with reference TRBV5-4 and TRBJ1-5 gives the whole variable domain ETGVTQSPTHLIKTRGQQVTLRCSSQSGHNTVSWYQQALGQGPQFIFQYYREEENGRGNFPPRFSGLQFPNYSSELNVNALELDDSALYLCASTPRQSYSNQPQHFGDGTRLSIL.